A single sample gave rise to the 10 T cell receptor beta chains below, sequenced in a study of blood T cell repertoires in COVID-19. This table comes from immunoSEQ multiplex PCR, and its TCRdb copy is limited to in-frame clones, with some not included. The sample lists around 440,000 clones; around 88% were seen once. The sequencing input was peripheral blood. The receptors originated from a woman in her fifties or sixties with COVID-19, enrolled during active disease.

The rearrangement links TRBV6-1 to TRBJ1-2; the D gene is possibly TRBD1 (6 bases). The V gene lost 8 bases and the J gene lost 3 bases, with 10 bases spanning the gap. Germline V gene lookup returns CDR1 MNHNS and CDR2 SASEGT. The CDR3 totals 12 residues. CDR3 protein: CASSAGDYGYTF. In DNA form, the CDR3 reads TGTGCCAGCTCTGCAGGGGACTATGGCTACACCTTC.

This clone showed up many times. The J gene is TRBJ1-1, the V gene TRBV12-3 or TRBV12-4, with a possible D match to TRBD1 (5 bases). The CDR3 consists of 13 residues. The V and J ends lost 5 bases and 7 bases respectively, with 14 bases between them. CDR3 bases: TGTGCCAGCAGTACCCAGGTAGGACATGAAGCTTTCTTT. Its protein is CASSTQVGHEAFF.

The chain uses TRBV25-1 and TRBJ1-2; maybe TRBD1 (5 bases). The CDR3 covers 16 residues. Trimming removed 6 bases from V and 2 bases from J, with 19 bases in between. CDR1 is MGHDK, CDR2 SYGVNS, per germline. In DNA, the CDR3 is TGTGCCAGCAGCGCCACGAAGGGGAAATCAAACTATGGCTACACCTTC. As protein: CASSATKGKSNYGYTF.

V and J are TRBV6-4 and TRBJ1-1; TRBD1 matches at 10 bases. CDR3 length: 19 residues. Losses at the gene ends were 5 bases for V and 6 bases for J; bases not matched to a gene: 21. Germline V CDR1 and CDR2: MRHNA, SNTAGT. CDR3 in DNA: TGTGCCAGCAGTCCTTTCCCTTCCGGGACAGGGGCCCCGAAGGCTGAAGCTTTCTTT. Amino acids: CASSPFPSGTGAPKAEAFF.

CDR3 sequence (DNA): TGTGCCAGCAGTTTACAGGCGGCGGACAGGAAGTACTTC. The encoded protein is CASSLQAADRKYF. The chain links TRBV27 to TRBJ2-7; 7 nucleotides agree with TRBD1. The CDR3 runs 13 residues. Germline V gene data show CDR1 as MNHEY and CDR2 as SMNVEV (reference sequence). The ends lost 2 bases at V and 11 bases at J; junction bases unmatched: 9.

This chain joins TRBV7-2 and TRBJ2-1; D is unclear. CDR3 length: 15 residues. Germline CDR1 and CDR2: SGHTA and FQGNSA. Trimming stripped 1 base from V and 4 bases from J, with 11 bases between. CDR3 sequence reads: CASSLVSTAYNEQFF. CDR3 in DNA: TGTGCCAGCAGCTTAGTCTCAACAGCTTACAATGAGCAGTTCTTC.

The genes are TRBV2 and TRBJ1-5; 7 bases fit TRBD1. Germline V CDR1 and CDR2: SNHLY, FYNNEI. CDR3 length: 13 residues. With V trimmed by 7 bases and J by 2 bases, 2 bases remained unmatched. This chain's CDR3 is CASTGGGNQPQHF. Written as DNA, the CDR3 is TGTGCCAGCACAGGGGGTGGCAATCAGCCCCAGCATTTT.

The chain has TRBV5-6 and TRBJ1-2; D possibly corresponds to TRBD1 (6 bases). CDR1 SGHDT and CDR2 YYEEEE come from the germline V gene. There are 17 residues in the CDR3. V lost 0 bases and J lost 8, with 23 bases in between. CDR3 sequence reads: CASSLASRGQSTSGYTF. The CDR3 DNA reads TGTGCCAGCAGCTTGGCCTCCAGAGGACAGTCAACGTCCGGCTACACCTTC.

CDR3 DNA: TGCGCCAGCCGCTGGACAGGACAAGGGGATGAGCAGTTCTTC. Its translation is CASRWTGQGDEQFF. The chain carries TRBV5-1 and TRBJ2-1, with TRBD1 identical over 7 bases. CDR1 and CDR2 from the germline V gene are SGHRS and YFSETQ. This CDR3 has 14 residues. The V and J ends lost 7 bases and 8 bases, in that order; junction bases with no gene match: 12.

The rearrangement uses TRBV4-1 and TRBJ2-5, with 10 bases that match TRBD2. CDR3 length equals 15 residues. J was trimmed by 4 bases and V by 4 bases; bases with no gene match: 6. Germline values: CDR1 MGHRA, CDR2 YSYEKL. The CDR3 DNA reads TGCGCCAGCAGCCCGAGCGGGGGGGCCTCAGAGACCCAGTACTTC. Encoded protein: CASSPSGGASETQYF.